This TCR beta chain was recovered during a study of cytomegalovirus exposure and HLA in healthy donors. The PCR was carried out with 60 Vbeta primers and 13 Jbeta primers. Clones were read by immunoSEQ multiplex PCR, and TCRdb kept only the in-frame ones, dropping some. This table has around 87,000 clones, approximately 84% appearing once. Sequenced input: PBMCs. This clonotype was obtained from a girl aged 2-10 years in good health and CMV-seropositive.

The CDR3 sequence is CASSVTGGTQYF. DNA of the CDR3: TGTGCCAGCAGCGTTACCGGGGGGACCCAGTACTTC. The genes are TRBV6-1 and TRBJ2-5, with a tentative D call TRBD2 (6 bases). V lost 6 bases and J 7 bases, leaving 12 bases between the germline ends. The CDR3 runs 12 residues. Germline V CDR1 and CDR2: MNHNS, SASEGT.